This TCR beta chain was identified during a study of blood T cell repertoires in COVID-19. Sequencing used immunoSEQ multiplex PCR; TCRdb keeps in-frame clones, though not all of them. This table has around 380,000 clones, approximately 89% appearing once. The CDR3 has 10 residues. Material for sequencing was PBMCs or T cells enriched from blood (not recorded which). The receptor was derived from a man aged 30 to 45 who had recovered from COVID-19. The gene calls are TRBV21-1 and TRBJ1-2; the table names TRBD1, a call not compared with the DNA. TRBV21-1 is labeled a pseudogene. CDR3 amino acids: CASSKARQTF. DNA of the CDR3: TGTGCCAGCAGCAAAGCGCGACAAACCTTC.